These 15 T cell receptor beta chains originate from one sample sequenced in a study of siplizumab effects on memory and regulatory T cells. TCRdb's copy holds only in-frame clones and misses some; the assay was immunoSEQ multiplex PCR. The top ten clones hold about 0.75% of a sample with about 110,000 clones, 92% of them seen once. Sequencing was done on a sample of Tregs sorted from blood. The receptors were gathered from a human donor in good health.

The gene calls are TRBV5-8 and TRBJ2-4; D unresolved. Germline assignment: CDR1 SGHTS and CDR2 YDEGEE. The V gene lost 0 bases and the J gene lost 8 bases, with 9 bases spanning the gap. This CDR3 comprises 13 residues. CDR3 sequence (DNA): TGTGCCAGCAGCTTGGAAGGGATCGACATTCAGTACTTC. It yields the protein CASSLEGIDIQYF.

The chain carries TRBV23-1 and TRBJ1-1; weak D call: TRBD1 (6 bases). TRBV23-1 is identified as an open reading frame with a role that is uncertain. Trimming shortened V by 5 bases and J by 6 bases, and 10 bases separated the two germline ends. This CDR3 is built from 12 residues. The CDR3 loop reads CASSYRVPEAFF. CDR3 DNA: TGCGCCAGCAGTTACAGGGTCCCTGAAGCTTTCTTT.

The chain joins TRBV5-1 to TRBJ1-3, with D unresolved. Trimming shortened V by 3 bases and J by 4 bases, and 11 bases separated the two germline ends. CDR3 length: 14 residues. Germline loops: CDR1 SGHRS, CDR2 YFSETQ. The CDR3 here is CASSSGATGNTIYF. For the CDR3, the DNA is TGCGCCAGCAGCTCGGGAGCTACAGGAAACACCATATATTTT.

This chain uses TRBV19 with TRBJ1-4; 10 bases are a match to TRBD1. J lost 4 bases, V lost 6 bases, and 17 bases had no gene match. Germline CDR1 reads LNHDA; CDR2 reads SQIVND (reference sequence). The CDR3 spans 19 residues. The CDR3 spells CASSQLTGGAYLLNEKLFF. The CDR3 DNA follows: TGTGCCAGTAGCCAACTGACAGGGGGCGCATACCTTCTTAATGAAAAACTGTTTTTT.

The rearrangement joins TRBV27 to TRBJ1-4, with TRBD1 identical over 7 bases. Germline assignment: CDR1 MNHEY and CDR2 SMNVEV (reference sequence). The CDR3 is 15 residues long. Trimming removed 3 bases from V and 4 bases from J; junction bases left unmatched: 5. The CDR3 here is CASSLRTGSNEKLFF. The CDR3 DNA follows: TGTGCCAGCAGTTTGCGGACAGGCAGTAATGAAAAACTGTTTTTT.

The gene calls are TRBV10-3 and TRBJ1-1; 10 bases are shared with TRBD1. From germline, CDR1 is ENHRY and CDR2 SYGVKD. This CDR3 is built from 14 residues. V lost 8 bases and J lost 4; bases outside the gene matches: 7. The CDR3 spells CAIRDRGSGTEAFF. CDR3 coding DNA: TGTGCCATCCGGGACAGGGGAAGTGGCACTGAAGCTTTCTTT.

This clone showed up just once. The chain employs TRBV15 and TRBJ1-5; 8 bases fit TRBD1. The junction had 8 bases not matched to a gene; V was cut back by 7 bases and J by 3 bases. CDR3 size: 15 residues. CDR1 and CDR2 from the germline V gene are LNHNV and YYDKDF (reference sequence). CDR3 DNA: TGTGCCACCAAAGGACAGGGATTGAACAATCAGCCCCAGCATTTT. As protein: CATKGQGLNNQPQHF.

V and J are TRBV7-9 and TRBJ1-5, with TRBD1 as a possible D gene (5 bases). The CDR3 is 15 amino acids. CDR1 SEHNR and CDR2 FQNEAQ come from the germline V gene (reference sequence). V was pared by 5 bases and J by 7 bases, with 18 bases between. The CDR3 DNA reads as TGTGCCAGCAGCCCTCAGGGCACCGTCGGCCAGCCCCAGCATTTT. Its translation: CASSPQGTVGQPQHF. The variable domain in full, with the rest retrieved from reference TRBV7-9 and TRBJ1-5, is DTGVSQNPRHKITKRGQNVTFRCDPISEHNRLYWYRQTLGQGPEFLTYFQNEAQLEKSRLLSDRFSAERPKGSFSTLEIQRTEQGDSAMYLCASSPQGTVGQPQHFGDGTRLSIL.

The chain has TRBV4-1 and TRBJ1-2; D is undetermined. This CDR3 region has 15 residues. V was cut by 4 bases and J by 3 bases, with 15 bases left in between. CDR1 and CDR2 from the germline V gene are MGHRA and YSYEKL. CDR3 nucleotide sequence: TGCGCCAGCAGCCCTCGACTCGGTGGGGACTATGGCTACACCTTC. Translating gives CASSPRLGGDYGYTF.

The V and J genes are TRBV2 and TRBJ1-2; TRBD1 agrees at 8 bases. CDR3 size: 14 residues. The germline gives CDR1 SNHLY, CDR2 FYNNEI. Unmatched junction bases numbered 8, after V lost 8 bases and J lost 3 bases. Here the CDR3 DNA reads TGTGCCAGCGGAGCCAGGGGGCCTGACTATGGCTACACCTTC. Protein product: CASGARGPDYGYTF.

The rearrangement uses TRBV6-1 and TRBJ1-4; D might be TRBD1 (5 bases). The germline gives CDR1 MNHNS, CDR2 SASEGT. The CDR3 consists of 13 residues. V lost 5 bases, J lost 3 bases, and 7 bases lay in between. The CDR3 region has the DNA TGTGCCAGCAGTCGGGGGGCTAATGAAAAACTGTTTTTT. Translating it yields CASSRGANEKLFF.

The chain joins TRBV7-6 to TRBJ2-6; D may correspond to TRBD1 or TRBD2 (5 bases each). CDR1 is SGHVS and CDR2 is FNYEAQ in the germline V gene. This CDR3 is built from 18 residues. V was cut by 5 bases and J by 2 bases, with 19 bases left in between. CDR3 sequence reads: CASSQPGRKRPGANVLTF. The CDR3 DNA reads as TGTGCCAGCAGCCAGCCGGGACGGAAAAGGCCTGGGGCCAACGTCCTGACTTTC.

This clone appeared once. CDR3 in amino acids: CAITQGAGDTQYF. CDR3 bases: TGTGCCATCACTCAGGGGGCTGGAGATACGCAGTATTTT. J is TRBJ2-3 and V is TRBV10-3, with 8 bases lining up with TRBD1. Germline trimming cut 7 bases from V and 5 bases from J; bases unmatched to any gene: 5. The CDR3 consists of 13 residues. Germline V lookup: CDR1 ENHRY, CDR2 SYGVKD.

The chain recombines TRBV6-5 with TRBJ1-3; D might be TRBD1 (5 bases). Trimming shortened V by 5 bases and J by 3 bases, and 8 bases separated the two germline ends. The CDR3 spans 13 residues. Germline V lookup: CDR1 MNHEY, CDR2 SVGAGI. As DNA, the CDR3 is TGTGCCAGCAGTCGGGACTTTGGAAACACCATATATTTT. As protein: CASSRDFGNTIYF.

The V call is TRBV10-3, the J call TRBJ1-2; no reliable D call. The CDR3 has 13 amino acids. V lost 0 bases, J lost 6 bases, and 8 bases lay in between. Looked up from germline, CDR1 is ENHRY and CDR2 is SYGVKD. CDR3 region: CAISESPPDGYTF. Here the CDR3 DNA reads TGTGCCATCAGTGAGTCCCCCCCCGATGGCTACACCTTC.